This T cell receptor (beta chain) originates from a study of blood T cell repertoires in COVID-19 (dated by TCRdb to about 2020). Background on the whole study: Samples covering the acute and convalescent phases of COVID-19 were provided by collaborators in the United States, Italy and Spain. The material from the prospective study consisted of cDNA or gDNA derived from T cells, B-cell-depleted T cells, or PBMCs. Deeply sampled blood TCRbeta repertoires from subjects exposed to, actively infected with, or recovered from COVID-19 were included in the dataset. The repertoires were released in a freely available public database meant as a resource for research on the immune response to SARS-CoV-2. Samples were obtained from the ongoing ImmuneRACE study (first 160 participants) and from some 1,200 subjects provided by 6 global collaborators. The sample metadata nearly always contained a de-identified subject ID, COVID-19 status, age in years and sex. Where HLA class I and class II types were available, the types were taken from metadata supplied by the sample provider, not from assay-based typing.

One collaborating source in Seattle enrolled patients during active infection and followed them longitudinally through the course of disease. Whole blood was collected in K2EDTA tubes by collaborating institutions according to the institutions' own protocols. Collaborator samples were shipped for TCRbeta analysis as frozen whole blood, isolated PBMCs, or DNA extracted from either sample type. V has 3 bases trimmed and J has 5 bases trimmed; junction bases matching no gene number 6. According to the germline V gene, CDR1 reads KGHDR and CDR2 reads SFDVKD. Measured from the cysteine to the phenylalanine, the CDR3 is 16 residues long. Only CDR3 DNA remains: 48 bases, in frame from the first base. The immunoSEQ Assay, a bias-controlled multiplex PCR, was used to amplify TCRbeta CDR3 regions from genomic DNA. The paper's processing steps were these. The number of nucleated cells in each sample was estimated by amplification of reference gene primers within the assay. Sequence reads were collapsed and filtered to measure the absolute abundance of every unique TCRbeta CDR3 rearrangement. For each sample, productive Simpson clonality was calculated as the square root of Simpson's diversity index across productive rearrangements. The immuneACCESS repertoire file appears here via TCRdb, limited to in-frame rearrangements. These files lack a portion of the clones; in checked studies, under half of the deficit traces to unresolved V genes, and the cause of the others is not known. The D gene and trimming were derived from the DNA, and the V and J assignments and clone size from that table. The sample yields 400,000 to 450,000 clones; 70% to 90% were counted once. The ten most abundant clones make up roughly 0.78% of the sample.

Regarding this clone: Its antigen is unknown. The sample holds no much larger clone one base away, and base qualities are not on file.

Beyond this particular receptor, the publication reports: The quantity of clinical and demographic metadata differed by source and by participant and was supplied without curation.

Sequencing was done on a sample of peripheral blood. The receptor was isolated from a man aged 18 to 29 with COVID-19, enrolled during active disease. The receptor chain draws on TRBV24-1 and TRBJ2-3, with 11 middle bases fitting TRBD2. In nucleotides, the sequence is TGTGCCACCAGTGATCCGAAAGGACTAGCGGGAGATACGCAGTATTTT. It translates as CATSDPKGLAGDTQYF.